Shown below are 11 T cell receptor beta chains from a single sample sequenced in a study of blood T cell repertoires in COVID-19. Libraries were prepared by immunoSEQ multiplex PCR; TCRdb keeps only in-frame clonotypes and omits some of them. Here the sample spans 150,000 to 200,000 clones, over 75% being singletons. Sequencing was done on a sample of peripheral blood. These receptors came from a man in his fifties who had recovered from COVID-19.

J is TRBJ1-1 and V is TRBV19, with D possibly being TRBD1 (6 bases). Between the trimmed V and J ends, which lost 5 bases and 4 bases, there was a span of 14 bases. Germline V gives CDR1 LNHDA, CDR2 SQIVND (reference sequence). The CDR3 is 14 residues long. The CDR3 region has the DNA TGTGCCAGTAGTCCCAGGGGAGAAGGCACTGAAGCTTTCTTT. Translation: CASSPRGEGTEAFF.

This sequence joins TRBV5-1 and TRBJ1-3; TRBD1 matches 8 bases. CDR3 size: 15 residues. After removal of 4 bases from V and 4 bases from J, the junction contained 7 bases not matched to a gene. Germline V gene sequence: CDR1 SGHRS, CDR2 YFSETQ. Written as DNA, the CDR3 is TGCGCCAGCAGCCCCAGGGGGCAGCAAGGAAACACCATATATTTT. Translated: CASSPRGQQGNTIYF. Looking up the rest from reference TRBV5-1 and TRBJ1-3 gives the full variable domain: KAGVTQTPRYLIKTRGQQVTLSCSPISGHRSVSWYQQTPGQGLQFLFEYFSETQRNKGNFPGRFSGRQFSNSRSEMNVSTLELGDSALYLCASSPRGQQGNTIYFGEGSWLTVV.

The rearrangement joins TRBV7-6 to TRBJ2-2; maybe TRBD2 (6 bases). CDR1 SGHVS and CDR2 FNYEAQ come from the germline V gene. V was shortened by 5 bases and J by 6 bases, with 22 bases between the two germline ends. This CDR3 is built from 17 residues. In nucleotides, the CDR3 is TGTGCCAGCAGCCTCGAAGACAGCGGGCTCCTAGCCGGGGAGCTGTTTTTT. It encodes CASSLEDSGLLAGELFF. The full variable domain, its missing parts supplied by reference TRBV7-6 and TRBJ2-2, is GAGVSQSPRYKVTKRGQDVALRCDPISGHVSLYWYRQALGQGPEFLTYFNYEAQQDKSGLPNDRFSAERPEGSISTLTIQRTEQRDSAMYRCASSLEDSGLLAGELFFGEGSRLTVL.

The rearrangement joins TRBV7-2 to TRBJ2-1, with D hard to call. There are 11 residues in the CDR3. Germline CDR1 SGHTA, CDR2 FQGNSA. Trimming removed 4 bases from V and 10 bases from J, with 8 bases in between. The chain's CDR3 is CASSSFREQFF. The CDR3 DNA reads as TGTGCCAGCAGCTCGTTCCGGGAGCAGTTCTTC.

This chain links TRBV5-4 with TRBJ2-7, with TRBD1 matching over 8 bases. The CDR3 has 13 amino acids. Germline V gene lookup returns CDR1 SGHNT and CDR2 YYREEE (reference sequence). J lost 6 bases, V lost 4 bases, and 6 bases had no gene match. As DNA, the CDR3 is TGTGCCAGCAGCGACAGGGGCTTTTTCGAGCAGTACTTC. Translated: CASSDRGFFEQYF.

This clone has only a few counts. V gene TRBV29-1 combines with J gene TRBJ1-2; no clear D gene. The germline V gene encodes CDR1 SQVTM and CDR2 ANQGSEA. V shed 1 base and J shed 4 bases, with 10 bases lying between them. The CDR3 spans 13 residues. The CDR3 reads CSVEVGVGYGYTF. CDR3 DNA sequence: TGCAGCGTTGAAGTCGGGGTTGGCTATGGCTACACCTTC. The full variable domain, with the rest looked up from reference TRBV29-1 and TRBJ1-2, is SAVISQKPSRDICQRGTSLTIQCQVDSQVTMMFWYRQQPGQSLTLIATANQGSEATYESGFVIDKFPISRPNLTFSTLTVSNMSPEDSSIYLCSVEVGVGYGYTFGSGTRLTVV.

The V gene is TRBV27, the J gene TRBJ2-7; a possible D gene is TRBD1 (5 bases). The germline CDR1 and CDR2 sequences are MNHEY and SMNVEV (reference sequence). This CDR3 comprises 14 residues. Trimming shortened V by 5 bases and J by 3 bases, and 14 bases separated the two germline ends. In DNA, the CDR3 is TGTGCCAGCAGTCCCCAGATGGGGCTCTACGAGCAGTACTTC. The encoded protein is CASSPQMGLYEQYF.

The rearrangement joins TRBV30 to TRBJ2-5; 13 nucleotides match TRBD2. CDR3 length: 16 residues. The V and J ends lost 2 bases and 5 bases, in that order; junction bases with no gene match: 8. Germline CDR1 reads GTSNPN; CDR2 reads SVGIG (reference sequence). This CDR3 is CAWSTPGTSGMETQYF. CDR3 nucleotides: TGTGCCTGGAGTACCCCCGGGACTAGCGGGATGGAGACCCAGTACTTC.

The chain links TRBV30 to TRBJ2-5, with D possibly TRBD1 on 6 matching bases. The germline CDR1 and CDR2 sequences are GTSNPN and SVGIG (reference sequence). This CDR3 has 16 amino acids. V was pared by 4 bases and J by 0 bases, with 18 bases between. The DNA for the CDR3 is TGTGCCTGGAATACTAAATTAGGACAGTACCAAGAGACCCAGTACTTC. The encoded protein is CAWNTKLGQYQETQYF.

The chain joins TRBV29-1 to TRBJ2-3, with D possibly TRBD1 on 6 matching bases. The CDR3 contains 13 residues. Germline V CDR1 and CDR2: SQVTM, ANQGSEA. Between the trimmed V and J ends, which lost 4 bases and 7 bases, there was a span of 15 bases. CDR3 nucleotides: TGCAGCGTTGTCGCAGGGGTGATGAATACGCAGTATTTT. Translated, it gives CSVVAGVMNTQYF.

The chain has TRBV11-2 and TRBJ1-2, with TRBD1 identical over 10 bases. V lost 5 bases to trimming and J lost 4 bases; unmatched junction nucleotides: 7. The CDR3 length is 15 residues. The germline CDR1 and CDR2 sequences are SGHAT and FQNNGV. CDR3 sequence (DNA): TGTGCCAGCAGCCCTGGGACAGGGGTTGTCTATGGCTACACCTTC. As protein: CASSPGTGVVYGYTF.